This note documents a single TCR beta chain sequence. Treatment indicated: over 15 received Ad26.COV2.S at low or high dose, single or two shots; 5 received placebo; per-sample allocation not given. Sample collection was performed on day 63 after the first vaccine or placebo injection. Vaccination used an Ad26 vector expressing Wuhan-strain SARS-CoV-2 spike. The data are from a study of Ad26.COV2.S vaccination and SARS-CoV-2 variants. Study-level information: The donor participated in the COV1001 trial, in its Ad26.COV2.S arm.

The V gene lost 6 bases and the J gene lost 2 bases, with 10 bases spanning the gap. CDR1 and CDR2 (germline): LNHDA, SQIVND (reference sequence). The CDR3 runs to 13 residues. Generated by immunoSEQ multiplex PCR, the TCRdb table keeps only in-frame clones and is missing some. The sample includes roughly 420,000 clones, around 87% of them seen just once. Sample: peripheral blood, taken in a trial of Ad26.COV2.S vaccine versus placebo. The origin of this receptor is a person aged 18-60 years who received the Ad26.COV2.S COVID-19 vaccine or a placebo. This chain links TRBV19 with TRBJ1-1; tentatively, D is TRBD1 (5 bases). In DNA form, the CDR3 reads TGTGCCAGTAGACCCAGGGTCAACACTGAAGCTTTCTTT. Translated: CASRPRVNTEAFF.